This TCR beta chain was captured by sequencing in a study of shared clonotypes between healthy human individuals. Authors' processing steps: ImmunoSEQ output held junction-only sequences without quality scores, so filtering differed. TCRdb's copy holds only in-frame clones and misses some; the assay was immunoSEQ multiplex PCR. V and J calls and clone size are copied from that table; D and trimming were computed from the DNA. The table records about 500,000 clones, about 74% of them present only once. About this clone itself: A much larger clone differs by one base, so this may be a read error. Other DNA sequences in the sample encode the same CDR3.

The healthy adult donors were HIV-negative and reported no recent acute infections or vaccinations. The unsorted samples had tens of millions of PBMCs used for genomic DNA. Looked up from germline, CDR1 is SGHRS and CDR2 is YFSETQ. This CDR3 region has 15 residues. The chain uses TRBV5-1 and TRBJ2-2, with TRBD1 as a possible D gene (6 bases). Material for sequencing was PBMCs. This sequence originates from a woman between 35 and 50 years old in good health. Some clones in this sample may be carry-over from other donors' samples. This chain's CDR3 is CASSLEWGRTGELFF. As DNA, the CDR3 is TGCGCCAGCAGCTTGGAGTGGGGGCGCACCGGGGAGCTGTTCTTT.